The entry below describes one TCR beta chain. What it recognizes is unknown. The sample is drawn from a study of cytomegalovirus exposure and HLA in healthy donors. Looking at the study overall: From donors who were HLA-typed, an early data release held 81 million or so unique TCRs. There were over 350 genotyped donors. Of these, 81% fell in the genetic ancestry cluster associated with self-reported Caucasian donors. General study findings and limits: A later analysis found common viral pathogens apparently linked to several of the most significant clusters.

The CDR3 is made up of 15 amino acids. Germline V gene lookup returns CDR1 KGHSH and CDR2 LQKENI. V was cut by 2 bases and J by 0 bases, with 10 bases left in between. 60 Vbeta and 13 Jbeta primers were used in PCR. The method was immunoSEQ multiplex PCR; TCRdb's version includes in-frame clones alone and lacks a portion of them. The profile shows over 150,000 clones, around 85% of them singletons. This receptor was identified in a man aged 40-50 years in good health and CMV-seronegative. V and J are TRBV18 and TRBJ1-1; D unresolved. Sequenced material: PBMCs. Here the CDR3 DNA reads TGTGCCAGCTCACCAATGGCAGGCGTGAACACTGAAGCTTTCTTT. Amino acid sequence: CASSPMAGVNTEAFF.